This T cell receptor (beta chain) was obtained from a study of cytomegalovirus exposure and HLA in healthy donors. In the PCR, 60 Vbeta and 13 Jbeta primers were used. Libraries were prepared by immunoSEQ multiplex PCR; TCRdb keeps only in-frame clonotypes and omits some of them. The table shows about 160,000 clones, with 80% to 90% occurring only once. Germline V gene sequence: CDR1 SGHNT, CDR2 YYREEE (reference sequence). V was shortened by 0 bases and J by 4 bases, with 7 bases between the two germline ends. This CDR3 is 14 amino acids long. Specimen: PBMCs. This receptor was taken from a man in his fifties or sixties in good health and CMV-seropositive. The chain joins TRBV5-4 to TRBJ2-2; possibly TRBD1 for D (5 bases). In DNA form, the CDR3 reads TGTGCCAGCAGCTTGGACAGGTCCACCGGGGAGCTGTTTTTT. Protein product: CASSLDRSTGELFF.